The sequence of this TCR beta chain was determined in a study of Graves' ophthalmopathy and Graves' hyperthyroidism. From RNA, the CDR3 regions of TCR beta chains were amplified and sequenced. HTBI primers were used in a first-round RT-PCR, which preceded a second-round multiplex PCR. TCRdb passed the multiplex PCR reads through MiXCR, listing each CDR3 protein once. This sample has about 620,000 distinct CDR3 sequences; 22% occur once, and the top ten carry around 6.5%. V shed 4 bases, J shed 5 bases, and the junction held 6 bases outside the gene matches. The CDR3 sequence is 14 residues long. CDR1 and CDR2 (germline): LGHDT, YNNKEL (reference sequence).

Input material: peripheral blood. V is TRBV3-1 and J is TRBJ1-2, with 8 positions matching TRBD1. The receptor's source is a young woman with stable Graves' hyperthyroidism. Some clones in this sample may be carry-over from other donors' samples. CDR3 DNA sequence: TGTGCCAGCAGCCGTATCGGGACAGGTTATGGCTACACCTTC. Amino acid sequence: CASSRIGTGYGYTF.